Listed here are 23 T cell receptor beta chains from one sample, sequenced in a study of T-cell memory formation after mild COVID-19. From the 5' RACE reads, TCRdb called clonotypes with MiXCR, one entry per CDR3 protein. The sample carries 300,000 to 350,000 distinct CDR3 sequences, roughly an eighth recorded once. Material: PBMCs or a T cell subset sorted from them (not recorded which). The receptors here all came from a man aged 18 to 30 who had mild COVID-19 (a few samples of this study predate the infection). Cell type and time point are not known.

In this sample, this clonotype turned up once. The chain carries TRBV10-3 and TRBJ2-7, with D unclear. Germline CDR1 reads ENHRY; CDR2 reads SYGVKD. The CDR3 is 13 amino acids. V lost 2 bases and J 0 bases, leaving 5 bases between the germline ends. The CDR3 protein is CAISEGISYEQYV. CDR3 nucleotides: TGTGCCATCAGTGAGGGAATCTCCTACGAGCAGTACGTC.

The chain links TRBV6-2 or TRBV6-3 to TRBJ1-1; the D is unclear. The germline V gene has CDR1 MNHEY and CDR2 SVGEGT. This CDR3 has 12 residues. Trimming pared 5 bases from V and 9 bases from J, leaving 13 bases between. The CDR3 protein is CASSPVPEQAFF. The CDR3 DNA follows: TGTGCCAGCAGTCCGGTACCTGAACAAGCTTTCTTT.

The V and J genes are TRBV6-2 or TRBV6-3 and TRBJ2-1; either TRBD1 or TRBD2 may fit D (6 bases each). The V gene's germline CDR1 is MNHEY and CDR2 SVGEGT. This CDR3 has 11 amino acids. V was pared by 5 bases and J by 9 bases, with 8 bases between. CDR3: CASSEGGEQFF. CDR3 DNA sequence: TGTGCCAGCAGTGAGGGGGGTGAGCAGTTCTTC.

The V call is TRBV6-5, the J call TRBJ1-4; D is possibly TRBD1 (5 bases). CDR1 MNHEY and CDR2 SVGAGI come from the germline V gene. The CDR3 extends over 16 amino acids. V was shortened by 1 base and J by 2 bases, with 11 bases between the two germline ends. CDR3 sequence reads: CASSYYQGATNEKLFF. The CDR3 coding sequence is TGTGCCAGCAGTTACTATCAGGGCGCGACTAATGAAAAACTGTTTTTT.

The table lists this clonotype with a few counts. This chain uses TRBV6-2 or TRBV6-3 with TRBJ2-7, with unresolved D. Trimming took off 0 bases at V and 1 base at J, with 7 bases between the two ends. This CDR3 has 14 residues. From germline, CDR1 is MNHEY and CDR2 SVGEGT. CDR3 loop: CASSYSTDSYEQYV. The CDR3 DNA reads as TGTGCCAGCAGTTACTCCACGGATTCCTACGAGCAGTACGTC.

A remark on this clonotype: Compared with germline, one end of the junction differs, possibly owing to a read error. The chain recombines TRBV12-3 or TRBV12-4 with TRBJ1-2; D not certain. This CDR3 spans 11 amino acids. The CDR3 region has the DNA TGTGCCAGCAGTTTAGGGTTCACAGCTGGCTTC. Translating it yields CASSLGFTAGF.

This clonotype turned up a few times. V usage is TRBV7-9 and J usage is TRBJ1-4; 7 bases map to TRBD1. V lost 3 bases and J lost 3; bases outside the gene matches: 4. Per the germline V gene, CDR1 is SEHNR and CDR2 is FQNEAQ (reference sequence). The CDR3 is made up of 15 amino acids. The CDR3 is CASSFSTGPNEKLFF. The CDR3 DNA is TGTGCCAGCAGCTTCTCGACAGGGCCTAATGAAAAACTGTTTTTT.

Only a few counts were recorded for this clonotype. This sequence joins TRBV28 and TRBJ1-5; D not resolved. CDR3 length: 15 amino acids. V shed 2 bases and J shed 3 bases, with 11 bases lying between them. Germline assignment: CDR1 MDHEN and CDR2 SYDVKM. The CDR3 sequence: CASSLRRDTNQPQHF. The CDR3 DNA reads as TGTGCCAGCAGTTTAAGGAGGGATACCAATCAGCCCCAGCATTTT.

The chain combines TRBV28 with TRBJ1-3, with 7 bases fitting TRBD1. The germline V gene encodes CDR1 MDHEN and CDR2 SYDVKM. CDR3 length: 15 residues. With 2 bases clipped from V and 2 bases from J, the junction kept 3 bases outside the gene matches. The CDR3 region has the DNA TGTGCCAGCAGTTTAACCACAGGGGCTGGAAACACCATATATTTT. It specifies CASSLTTGAGNTIYF. The variable domain in full, with the rest retrieved from reference TRBV28 and TRBJ1-3, is DVKVTQSSRYLVKRTGEKVFLECVQDMDHENMFWYRQDPGLGLRLIYFSYDVKMKEKGDIPEGYSVSREKKERFSLILESASTNQTSMYLCASSLTTGAGNTIYFGEGSWLTVV.

This clonotype was observed a few times. This chain connects TRBV11-2 to TRBJ1-1; TRBD1 matches at 7 bases. There are 16 residues in the CDR3. Germline V CDR1 and CDR2: SGHAT, FQNNGV. V was pared by 4 bases and J by 1 base, with 9 bases of the junction left unmatched. This CDR3 reads CASSSRRRGQNTEAFF. The DNA of the CDR3 is TGTGCCAGCAGCTCGAGGCGGAGGGGGCAGAACACTGAAGCTTTCTTT.

This clonotype has more than one count but fewer than ten. The chain is built from TRBV24-1 and TRBJ2-1; 7 bases line up with TRBD1. Germline lookup yields CDR1 KGHDR and CDR2 SFDVKD. V lost 5 bases to trimming and J lost 5 bases; unmatched junction nucleotides: 8. The CDR3 runs 15 residues. The CDR3 spells CATSARDSSNNEQFF. The CDR3 DNA reads TGTGCCACCAGTGCCAGGGACAGCTCGAACAATGAGCAGTTCTTC.

The CDR3 spells CASTYTGHGYTF. The CDR3 nucleotides are TGTGCCAGCACCTATACCGGCCATGGCTACACCTTC. V and J are TRBV12-3 or TRBV12-4 and TRBJ1-2; D unresolved. The CDR3 is made up of 12 amino acids. Trimming shortened V by 7 bases and J by 6 bases, and 12 bases separated the two germline ends.

By share, this clonotype counts as medium-sized. V and J are TRBV6-6 and TRBJ2-5; 8 positions match TRBD1. The CDR3 covers 12 residues. Looked up from germline, CDR1 is MNHNY and CDR2 is SVGAGI (reference sequence). V gave up 5 bases and J gave up 9 bases; unmatched junction bases: 5. CDR3 loop: CASSAGGGSQYF. CDR3 coding DNA: TGTGCCAGCAGTGCAGGGGGCGGGTCCCAGTACTTC.

This clonotype was counted a few times. The chain has TRBV12-3 or TRBV12-4 and TRBJ2-3; TRBD2 is a possible D gene (5 bases). There are 11 residues in the CDR3. Trimming shortened V by 5 bases and J by 11 bases, and 11 bases separated the two germline ends. Here the CDR3 DNA reads TGTGCCAGCAGTCCCCGGGATTGGCAGTATTTT. It is translated as CASSPRDWQYF.

The CDR3 nucleotides read TGTGCCAGCAGTTTCTTGGCGGGGCCTGAGACCCAGTACTTC. It codes for CASSFLAGPETQYF. This chain links TRBV12-3 or TRBV12-4 with TRBJ2-5, with a tentative D call TRBD2 (6 bases). This CDR3 comprises 14 residues. Trimming took off 3 bases at V and 5 bases at J, with 13 bases between the two ends.

V and J are TRBV7-2 and TRBJ2-5; D is undetermined. Trimming took 0 bases from V and 2 from J, leaving 10 bases between them. Germline V gene sequence: CDR1 SGHTA, CDR2 FQGNSA. The CDR3 is 15 residues long. In DNA, the CDR3 is TGTGCCAGCAGCTTAGCGGTTGCAACTCAAGAGACCCAGTACTTC. Protein: CASSLAVATQETQYF.

V is TRBV7-2 and J is TRBJ2-3; 8 bases map to TRBD2. From germline, CDR1 is SGHTA and CDR2 FQGNSA. V dropped 5 bases and J dropped 5; count of bases not matched to a gene: 15. The CDR3 sequence is 17 residues long. CDR3 DNA: TGTGCCAGCAGCGTCCTCTCAAGCGGGGGCCGGGGAGATACGCAGTATTTT. It encodes CASSVLSSGGRGDTQYF.

This clonotype was observed a handful of times. V and J are TRBV5-1 and TRBJ2-3, with TRBD2 matching over 12 bases. V lost 4 bases and J lost 0; bases outside the gene matches: 9. The germline V gene has CDR1 SGHRS and CDR2 YFSETQ. CDR3 length: 18 residues. The CDR3 here is CASSAGGTSGLSTDTQYF. The CDR3 DNA sequence: TGCGCCAGCAGCGCAGGTGGGACTAGCGGGCTGAGCACAGATACGCAGTATTTT.

V usage is TRBV5-4 and J usage is TRBJ2-7; 9 nucleotides align to TRBD1. V trimming: 5 bases; J trimming: 6 bases; junction bases outside the gene matches: 6. Germline V lookup: CDR1 SGHNT, CDR2 YYREEE (reference sequence). CDR3 size: 13 residues. The CDR3 DNA sequence: TGTGCCAGCAGGGACGAGGACAGGGGCGAGCAGTACTTC. Encoded protein: CASRDEDRGEQYF.

The chain is built from TRBV3-1 and TRBJ1-2; D gene unclear. Trimming took 1 base from V and 1 from J, leaving 7 bases between them. CDR3 length equals 14 residues. Germline values: CDR1 LGHDT, CDR2 YNNKEL (reference sequence). The CDR3, as DNA: TGTGCCAGCAGCCAAGGGAATTTTAACTATGGCTACACCTTC. This encodes CASSQGNFNYGYTF.

This clonotype was detected ten times or more. The V and J genes are TRBV7-2 and TRBJ2-1; 10 nucleotides line up with TRBD2. CDR1 SGHTA and CDR2 FQGNSA come from the germline V gene. Trimming removed 5 bases from V and 3 bases from J; junction bases left unmatched: 4. This CDR3 comprises 15 residues. This chain's CDR3 is CASSPLAGDYNEQFF. In nucleotides, the CDR3 is TGTGCCAGCAGCCCGCTAGCGGGGGACTACAATGAGCAGTTCTTC.

This rearrangement joins TRBV6-2 or TRBV6-3 to TRBJ2-2; D is unresolved. The CDR3 covers 13 residues. The V gene's germline CDR1 is MNHEY and CDR2 SVGEGT. The germline V and J ends were trimmed by 3 bases and 7 bases, with 9 bases remaining between them. In DNA, the CDR3 is TGTGCCAGCAGTTATTCCCTGGGCGGGGAGCTGTTTTTT. It codes for CASSYSLGGELFF.

This clonotype was seen a few times. The gene calls are TRBV4-1 and TRBJ1-2; 8 bases are shared with TRBD1. The CDR3 contains 16 residues. The V gene's germline CDR1 is MGHRA and CDR2 YSYEKL. Losses at the gene ends were 4 bases for V and 2 bases for J; bases not matched to a gene: 9. CDR3 amino acids: CASSPLPGTGNYGYTF. The CDR3 bases are TGCGCCAGCAGCCCCCTTCCAGGGACAGGCAACTATGGCTACACCTTC.